The clone carrying this T cell receptor (beta chain) was detected many times. The target antigen is unknown. The V end was cut by 2 bases, the J end by 0 bases, with 5 bases between. Germline V gene lookup returns CDR1 LNHDA and CDR2 SQIVND (reference sequence). This CDR3 has 14 residues. This entry comes from a study of CD8+CD57+ T cells in acquired aplastic anemia. For the study at large: Mean read depth for CD4+ cells from healthy donors was around 11 million.

General observations from the study: Controls did not differ significantly from patients in CD8+ Simpson's diversity. Between patients and controls, 25 to 30 CD8+ CDR3 sequences were found in common.

The template for TCR beta VDJ and CDR3 sequence profiling was genomic DNA. TCRdb processed the reads anew with MiXCR; each CDR3 protein has one entry. The sample consists of a few hundred thousand distinct CDR3 sequences, almost 35% of them appearing once. This rearrangement joins TRBV19 to TRBJ1-3; no clear D gene. The TCR originated in a human donor in good health, serving as a control. The specimen was sorted CD4+, CD8+, or CD8+CD57+ T cells (not recorded which) from PBMCs. The CDR3 nucleotides are TGTGCCAGTAGTATATCCAGCTCTGGAAACACCATATATTTT. The encoded protein is CASSISSSGNTIYF.